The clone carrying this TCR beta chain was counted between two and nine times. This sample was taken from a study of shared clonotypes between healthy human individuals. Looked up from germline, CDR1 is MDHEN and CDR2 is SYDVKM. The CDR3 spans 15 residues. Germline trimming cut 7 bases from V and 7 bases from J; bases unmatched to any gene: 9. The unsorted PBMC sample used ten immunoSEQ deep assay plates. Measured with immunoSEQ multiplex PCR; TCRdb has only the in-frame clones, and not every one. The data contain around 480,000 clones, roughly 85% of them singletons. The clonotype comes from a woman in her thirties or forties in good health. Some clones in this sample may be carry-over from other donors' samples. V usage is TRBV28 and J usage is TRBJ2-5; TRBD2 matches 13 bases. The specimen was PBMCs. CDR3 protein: CASKLLAGGPGTQYF. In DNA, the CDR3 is TGTGCCAGCAAACTACTAGCGGGAGGGCCAGGGACCCAGTACTTC.